This T cell receptor (beta chain) is drawn from a study of T cell therapy after organ transplantation. For the study at large: Patients received up to 6 T cell doses every 2 weeks. Of around 10 patients, eight responded clinically and two did not.

Germline V gene sequence: CDR1 LGHNA, CDR2 YSLEER. The CDR3 is 15 amino acids. Trimming took off 0 bases at V and 12 bases at J, with 20 bases between the two ends. Study results and caveats: In nonresponders, reduced coverage from low CD8+ yield may limit detected expansions. Antirejection and antiviral medication effects could not be assessed.

TCRdb's copy holds only in-frame clones and misses some; the assay was immunoSEQ multiplex PCR. The table has 45,000 to 60,000 clones, around 93% seen once. This clone was picked up one time. The antigen is not known. The sequence was obtained from a human patient who had received a solid organ transplant and had CMV disease. The sequencing here drew on CD8+ T cells from blood, taken before autologous CMV-specific T cell therapy. V and J are TRBV4-3 and TRBJ1-1, with D possibly being TRBD1 (6 bases). The CDR3 DNA is TGCGCCAGCAGCCAAGATCGCGGGGGCCCCGGGGGGACTTTCTTT. Its protein is CASSQDRGGPGGTFF.